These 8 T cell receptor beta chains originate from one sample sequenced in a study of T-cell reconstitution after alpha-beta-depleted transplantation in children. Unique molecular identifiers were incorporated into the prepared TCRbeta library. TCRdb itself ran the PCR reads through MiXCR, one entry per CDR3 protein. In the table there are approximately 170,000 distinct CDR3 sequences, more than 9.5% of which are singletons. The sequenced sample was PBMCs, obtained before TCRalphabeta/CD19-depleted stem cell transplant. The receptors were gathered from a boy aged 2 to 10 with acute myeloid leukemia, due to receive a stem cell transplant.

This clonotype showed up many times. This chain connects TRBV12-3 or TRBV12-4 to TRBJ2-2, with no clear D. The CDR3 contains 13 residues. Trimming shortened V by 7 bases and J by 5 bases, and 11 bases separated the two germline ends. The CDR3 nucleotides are TGTGCCAGCATTGGGCTTGGGACCGGGGAGCTGTTTTTT. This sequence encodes CASIGLGTGELFF.

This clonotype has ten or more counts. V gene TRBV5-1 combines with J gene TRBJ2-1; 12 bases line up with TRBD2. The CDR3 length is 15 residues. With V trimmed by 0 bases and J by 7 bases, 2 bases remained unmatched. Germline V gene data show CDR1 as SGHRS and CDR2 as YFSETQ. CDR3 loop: CASSLGLAGENEQFF. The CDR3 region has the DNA TGCGCCAGCAGCTTGGGACTAGCGGGGGAAAATGAGCAGTTCTTC.

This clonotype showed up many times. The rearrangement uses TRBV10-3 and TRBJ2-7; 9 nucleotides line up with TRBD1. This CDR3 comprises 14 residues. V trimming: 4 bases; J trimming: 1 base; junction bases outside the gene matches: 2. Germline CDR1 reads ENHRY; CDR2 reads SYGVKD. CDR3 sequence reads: CAISGQGVSYEQYF. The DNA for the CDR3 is TGTGCCATCAGTGGACAGGGGGTTTCCTACGAGCAGTACTTC.

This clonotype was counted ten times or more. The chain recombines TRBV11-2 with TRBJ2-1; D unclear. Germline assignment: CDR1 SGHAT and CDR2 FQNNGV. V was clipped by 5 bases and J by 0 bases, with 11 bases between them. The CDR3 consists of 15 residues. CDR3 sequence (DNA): TGTGCCAGCAGCGTAGGTCGAAGCTCCTACAATGAGCAGTTCTTC. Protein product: CASSVGRSSYNEQFF. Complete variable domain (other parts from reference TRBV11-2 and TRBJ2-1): EAGVAQSPRYKIIEKRQSVAFWCNPISGHATLYWYQQILGQGPKLLIQFQNNGVVDDSQLPKDRFSAERLKGVDSTLKIQPAKLEDSAVYLCASSVGRSSYNEQFFGPGTRLTVL.

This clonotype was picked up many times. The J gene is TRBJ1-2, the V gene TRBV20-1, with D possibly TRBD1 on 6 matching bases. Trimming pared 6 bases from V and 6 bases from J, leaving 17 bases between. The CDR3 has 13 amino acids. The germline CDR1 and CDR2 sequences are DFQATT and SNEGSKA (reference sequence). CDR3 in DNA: TGCAGTGCCCAAAGTGGGGGGCTTAATGGCTACACCTTC. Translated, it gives CSAQSGGLNGYTF.

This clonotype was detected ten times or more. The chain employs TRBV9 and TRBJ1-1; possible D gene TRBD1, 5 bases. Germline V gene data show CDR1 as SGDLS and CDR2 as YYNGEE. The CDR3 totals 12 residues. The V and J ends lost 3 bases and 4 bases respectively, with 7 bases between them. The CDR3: CASSDDSTEAFF. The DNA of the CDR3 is TGTGCCAGCAGCGACGACAGCACTGAAGCTTTCTTT.

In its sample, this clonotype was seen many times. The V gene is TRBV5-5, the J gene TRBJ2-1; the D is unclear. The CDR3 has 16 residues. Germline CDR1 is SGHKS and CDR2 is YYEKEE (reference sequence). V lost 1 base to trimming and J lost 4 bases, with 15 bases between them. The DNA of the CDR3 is TGTGCCAGCAGCTTGAGGCCAAAGGACGCGTACAATGAGCAGTTCTTC. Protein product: CASSLRPKDAYNEQFF.

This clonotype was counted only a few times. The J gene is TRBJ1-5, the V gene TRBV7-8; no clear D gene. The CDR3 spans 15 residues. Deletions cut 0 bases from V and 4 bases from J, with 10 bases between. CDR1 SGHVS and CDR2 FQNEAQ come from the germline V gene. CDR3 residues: CASSLARAVNQPQHF. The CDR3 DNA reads TGTGCCAGCAGCTTAGCGCGCGCCGTTAATCAGCCCCAGCATTTT.